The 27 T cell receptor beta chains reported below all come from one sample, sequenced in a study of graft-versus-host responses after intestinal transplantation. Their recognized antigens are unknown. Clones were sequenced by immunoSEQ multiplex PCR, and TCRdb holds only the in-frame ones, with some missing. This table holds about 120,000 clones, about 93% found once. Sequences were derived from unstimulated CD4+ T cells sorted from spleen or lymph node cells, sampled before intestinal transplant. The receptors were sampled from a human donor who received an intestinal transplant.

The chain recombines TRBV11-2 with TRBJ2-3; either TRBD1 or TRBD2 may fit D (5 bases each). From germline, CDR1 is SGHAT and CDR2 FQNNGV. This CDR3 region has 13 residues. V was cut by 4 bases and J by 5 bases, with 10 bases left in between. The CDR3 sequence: CASSSGPQDTQYF. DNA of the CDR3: TGTGCCAGCAGCTCGGGACCCCAAGATACGCAGTATTTT.

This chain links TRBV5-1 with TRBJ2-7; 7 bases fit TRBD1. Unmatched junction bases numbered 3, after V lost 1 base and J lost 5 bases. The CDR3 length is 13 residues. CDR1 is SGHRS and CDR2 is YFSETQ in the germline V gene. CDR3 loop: CASSLRQGDEQYF. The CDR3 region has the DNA TGCGCCAGCAGCTTGCGACAGGGAGACGAGCAGTACTTC.

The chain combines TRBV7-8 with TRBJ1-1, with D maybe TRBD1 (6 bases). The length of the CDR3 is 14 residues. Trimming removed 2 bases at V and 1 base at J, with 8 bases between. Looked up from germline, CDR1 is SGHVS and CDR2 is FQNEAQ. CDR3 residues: CASSLPDRNTEAFF. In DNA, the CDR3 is TGTGCCAGCAGCTTACCGGACAGGAACACTGAAGCTTTCTTT.

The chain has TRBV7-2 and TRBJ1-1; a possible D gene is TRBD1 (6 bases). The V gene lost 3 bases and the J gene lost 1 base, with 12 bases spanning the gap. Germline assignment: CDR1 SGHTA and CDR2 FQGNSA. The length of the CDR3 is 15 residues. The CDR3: CASSFKGGGNTEAFF. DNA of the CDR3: TGTGCCAGCAGCTTCAAAGGGGGAGGGAACACTGAAGCTTTCTTT.

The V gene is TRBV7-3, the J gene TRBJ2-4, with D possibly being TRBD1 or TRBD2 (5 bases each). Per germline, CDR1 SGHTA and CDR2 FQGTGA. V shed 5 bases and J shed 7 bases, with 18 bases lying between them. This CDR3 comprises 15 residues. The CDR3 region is CASSRVGAPGNIQYF. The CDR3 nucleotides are TGTGCCAGCAGCCGGGTCGGGGCTCCAGGCAACATTCAGTACTTC.

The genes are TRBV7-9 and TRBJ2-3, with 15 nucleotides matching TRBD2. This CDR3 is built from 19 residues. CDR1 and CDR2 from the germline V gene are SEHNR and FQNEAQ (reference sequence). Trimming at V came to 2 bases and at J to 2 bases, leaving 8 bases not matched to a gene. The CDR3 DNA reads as TGTGCCAGCAGCTTACGGGGACTAGCGGGAGGCCGTTTCACAGATACGCAGTATTTT. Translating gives CASSLRGLAGGRFTDTQYF.

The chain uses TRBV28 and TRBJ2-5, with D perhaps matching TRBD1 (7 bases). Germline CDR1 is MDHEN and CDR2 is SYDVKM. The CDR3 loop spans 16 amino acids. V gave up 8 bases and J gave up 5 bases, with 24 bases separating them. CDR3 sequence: CASSPGGQGGWETQYF. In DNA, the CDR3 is TGTGCCAGCTCTCCAGGGGGGCAGGGGGGATGGGAGACCCAGTACTTC.

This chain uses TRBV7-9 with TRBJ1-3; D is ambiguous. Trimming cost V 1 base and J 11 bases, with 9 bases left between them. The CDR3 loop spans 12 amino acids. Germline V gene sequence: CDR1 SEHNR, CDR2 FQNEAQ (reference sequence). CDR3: CASSLGLRPIYF. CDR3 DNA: TGTGCCAGCAGCTTAGGGTTGCGGCCCATATATTTT.

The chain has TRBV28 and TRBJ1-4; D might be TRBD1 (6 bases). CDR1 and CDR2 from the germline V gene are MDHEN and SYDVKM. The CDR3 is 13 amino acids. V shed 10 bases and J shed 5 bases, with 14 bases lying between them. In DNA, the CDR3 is TGTGCCACCTCGGACAGCGCCAATGAAAAACTGTTTTTT. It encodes CATSDSANEKLFF.

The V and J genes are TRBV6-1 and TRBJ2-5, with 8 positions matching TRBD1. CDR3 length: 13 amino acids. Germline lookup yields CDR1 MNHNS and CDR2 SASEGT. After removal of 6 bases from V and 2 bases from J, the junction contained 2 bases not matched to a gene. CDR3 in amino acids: CASSGQGQETQYF. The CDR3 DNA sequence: TGTGCCAGCAGCGGACAGGGTCAAGAGACCCAGTACTTC.

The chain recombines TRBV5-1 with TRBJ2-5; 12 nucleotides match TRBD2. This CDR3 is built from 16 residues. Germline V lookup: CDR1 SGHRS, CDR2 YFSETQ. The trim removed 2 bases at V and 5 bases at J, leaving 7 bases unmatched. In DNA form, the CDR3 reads TGCGCCAGCAGCTTCACAGGACTAGCGGGATCTGAGACCCAGTACTTC. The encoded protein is CASSFTGLAGSETQYF.

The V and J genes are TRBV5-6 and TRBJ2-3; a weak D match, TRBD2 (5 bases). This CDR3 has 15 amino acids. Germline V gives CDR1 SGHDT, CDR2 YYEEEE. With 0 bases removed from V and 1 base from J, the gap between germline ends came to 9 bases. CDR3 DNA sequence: TGTGCCAGCAGCTTGGCCGGGGTGGGCACAGATACGCAGTATTTT. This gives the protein CASSLAGVGTDTQYF.

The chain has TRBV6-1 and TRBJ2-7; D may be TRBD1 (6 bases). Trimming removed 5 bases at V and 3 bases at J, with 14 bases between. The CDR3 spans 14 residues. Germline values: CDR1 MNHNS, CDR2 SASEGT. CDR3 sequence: CASSTGDTRYEQYF. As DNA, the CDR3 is TGTGCCAGCAGTACCGGGGACACCCGCTACGAGCAGTACTTC.

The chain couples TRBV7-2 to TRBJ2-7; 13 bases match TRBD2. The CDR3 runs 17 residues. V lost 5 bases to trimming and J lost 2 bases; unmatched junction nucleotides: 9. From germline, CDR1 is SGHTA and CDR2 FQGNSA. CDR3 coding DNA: TGTGCCAGCAGCCTGAGACTAGCGGGAGGAGGAGCCTACGAGCAGTACTTC. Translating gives CASSLRLAGGGAYEQYF. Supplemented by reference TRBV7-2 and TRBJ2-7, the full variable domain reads GAGVSQSPSNKVTEKGKDVELRCDPISGHTALYWYRQSLGQGLEFLIYFQGNSAPDKSGLPSDRFSAERTGGSVSTLTIQRTQQEDSAVYLCASSLRLAGGGAYEQYFGPGTRLTVT.

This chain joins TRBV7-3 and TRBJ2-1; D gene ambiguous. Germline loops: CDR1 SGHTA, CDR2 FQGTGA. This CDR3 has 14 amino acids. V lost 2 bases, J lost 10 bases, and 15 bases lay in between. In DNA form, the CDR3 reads TGTGCCAGCAGCTTACTTGGGGAAGCCTACGAGCAGTTCTTC. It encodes CASSLLGEAYEQFF.

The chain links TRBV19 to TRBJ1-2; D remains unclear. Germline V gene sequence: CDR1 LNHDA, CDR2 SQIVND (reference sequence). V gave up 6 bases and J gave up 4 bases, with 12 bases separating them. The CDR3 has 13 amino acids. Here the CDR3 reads CASRDFRFYGYTF. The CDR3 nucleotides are TGTGCCAGTAGGGATTTCCGATTCTATGGCTACACCTTC.

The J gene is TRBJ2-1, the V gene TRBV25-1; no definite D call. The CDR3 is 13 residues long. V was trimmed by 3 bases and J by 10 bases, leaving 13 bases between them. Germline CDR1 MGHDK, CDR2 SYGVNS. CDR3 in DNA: TGTGCCAGCAGTGATGTAACGGAAGAGGAGCAGTTCTTC. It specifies CASSDVTEEEQFF.

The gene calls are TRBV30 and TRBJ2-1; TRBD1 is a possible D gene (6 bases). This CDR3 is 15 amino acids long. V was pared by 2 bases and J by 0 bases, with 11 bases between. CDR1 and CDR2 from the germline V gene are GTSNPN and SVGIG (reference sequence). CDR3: CAWSSGQSSYNEQFF. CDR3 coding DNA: TGTGCCTGGAGTTCAGGACAGAGCTCCTACAATGAGCAGTTCTTC.

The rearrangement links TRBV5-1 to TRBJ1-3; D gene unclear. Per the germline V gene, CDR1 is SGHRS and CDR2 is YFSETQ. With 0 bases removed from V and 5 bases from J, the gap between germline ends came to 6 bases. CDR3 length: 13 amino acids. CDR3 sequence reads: CASSLGERNTIYF. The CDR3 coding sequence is TGCGCCAGCAGCTTGGGGGAGAGAAACACCATATATTTT.

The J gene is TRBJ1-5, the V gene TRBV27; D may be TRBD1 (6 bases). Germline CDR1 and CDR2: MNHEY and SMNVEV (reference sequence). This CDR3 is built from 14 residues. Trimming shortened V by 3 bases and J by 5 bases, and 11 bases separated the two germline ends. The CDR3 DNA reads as TGTGCCAGCAGTTTGGGACAACCACATCAGCCCCAGCATTTT. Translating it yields CASSLGQPHQPQHF.

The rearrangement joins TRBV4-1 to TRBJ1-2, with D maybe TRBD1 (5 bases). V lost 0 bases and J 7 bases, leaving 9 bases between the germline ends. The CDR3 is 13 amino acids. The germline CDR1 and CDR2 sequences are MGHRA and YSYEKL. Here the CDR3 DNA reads TGCGCCAGCAGCCAAGATCTCAGGGCTGGCTACACCTTC. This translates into CASSQDLRAGYTF.

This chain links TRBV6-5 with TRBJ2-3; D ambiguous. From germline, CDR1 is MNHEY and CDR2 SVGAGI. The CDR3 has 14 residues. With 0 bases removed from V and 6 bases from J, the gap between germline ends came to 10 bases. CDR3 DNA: TGTGCCAGCAGTTACTCGACCTGGGCCGATACGCAGTATTTT. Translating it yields CASSYSTWADTQYF.

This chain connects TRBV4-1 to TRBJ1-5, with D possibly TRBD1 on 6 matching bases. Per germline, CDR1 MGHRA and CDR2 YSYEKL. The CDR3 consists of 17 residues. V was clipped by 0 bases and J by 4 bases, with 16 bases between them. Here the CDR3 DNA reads TGCGCCAGCAGCCAAGATTGGTCGGGGGCTGGGAATCAGCCCCAGCATTTT. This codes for CASSQDWSGAGNQPQHF.

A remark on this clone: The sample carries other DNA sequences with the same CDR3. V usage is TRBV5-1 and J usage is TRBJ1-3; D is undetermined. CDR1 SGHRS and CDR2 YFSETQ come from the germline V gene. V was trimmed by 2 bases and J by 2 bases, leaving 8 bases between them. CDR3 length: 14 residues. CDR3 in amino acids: CASSFAGTGNTIYF. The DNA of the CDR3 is TGCGCCAGCAGCTTTGCGGGAACTGGAAACACCATATATTTT. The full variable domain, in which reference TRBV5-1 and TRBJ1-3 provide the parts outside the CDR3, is KAGVTQTPRYLIKTRGQQVTLSCSPISGHRSVSWYQQTPGQGLQFLFEYFSETQRNKGNFPGRFSGRQFSNSRSEMNVSTLELGDSALYLCASSFAGTGNTIYFGEGSWLTVV.

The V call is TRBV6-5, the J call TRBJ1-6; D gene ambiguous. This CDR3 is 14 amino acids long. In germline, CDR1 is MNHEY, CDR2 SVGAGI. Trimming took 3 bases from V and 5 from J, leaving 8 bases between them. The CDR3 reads CASSYSQHNSPLHF. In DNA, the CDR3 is TGTGCCAGCAGTTATAGTCAGCATAATTCACCCCTCCACTTT.

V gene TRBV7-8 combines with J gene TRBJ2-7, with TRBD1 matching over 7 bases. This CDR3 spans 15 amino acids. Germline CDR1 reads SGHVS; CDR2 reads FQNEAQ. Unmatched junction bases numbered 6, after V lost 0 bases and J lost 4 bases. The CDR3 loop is CASSLAGGIGYEQYF. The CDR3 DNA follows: TGTGCCAGCAGCTTAGCAGGGGGCATCGGGTACGAGCAGTACTTC.

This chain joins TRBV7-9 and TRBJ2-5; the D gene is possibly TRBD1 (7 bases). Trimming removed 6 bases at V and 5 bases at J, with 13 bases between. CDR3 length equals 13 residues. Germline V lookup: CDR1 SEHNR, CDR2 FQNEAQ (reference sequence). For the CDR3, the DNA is TGTGCCAGCAGTTCACAGGGGAGGGAGACCCAGTACTTC. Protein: CASSSQGRETQYF.